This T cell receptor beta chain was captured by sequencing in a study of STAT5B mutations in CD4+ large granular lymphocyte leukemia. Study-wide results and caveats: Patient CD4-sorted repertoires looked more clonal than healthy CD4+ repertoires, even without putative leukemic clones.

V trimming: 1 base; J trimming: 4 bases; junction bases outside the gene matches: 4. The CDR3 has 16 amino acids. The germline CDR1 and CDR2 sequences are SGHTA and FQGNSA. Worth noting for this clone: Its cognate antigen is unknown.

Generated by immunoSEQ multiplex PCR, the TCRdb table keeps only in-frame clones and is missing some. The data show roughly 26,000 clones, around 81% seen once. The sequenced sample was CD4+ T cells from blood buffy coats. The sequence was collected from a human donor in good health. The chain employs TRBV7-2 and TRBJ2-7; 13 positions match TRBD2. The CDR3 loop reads CASSLGGLAGVYEQYF. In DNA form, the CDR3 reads TGTGCCAGCAGCTTAGGAGGACTAGCGGGAGTGTACGAGCAGTACTTC.